This note documents a single T cell receptor (beta chain) sequence. This sample stems from a study of blood T cell repertoires in COVID-19. As handled by the study authors: Amplification of reference gene primers provided the estimated nucleated cell counts. Produced via immunoSEQ multiplex PCR; TCRdb's table is partial and in-frame only. That table supplies the V and J calls and clone size; D and trimming were determined from the DNA. The sample consists of around 190,000 clones, approximately 85% of them appearing once. The receptor comes from a man between 35 and 55 years old with acute COVID-19. The sample consisted of PBMCs or T cells enriched from blood (not recorded which).

DNA of the CDR3: TGTGCCAGCAGCCCCGGGGGAGACACCGGGGAGCTGTTTTTT. Its protein product is CASSPGGDTGELFF. The rearrangement uses TRBV9 and TRBJ2-2; TRBD2 might be the D (6 bases). Germline-derived CDR1 and CDR2 are SGDLS and YYNGEE. Between the trimmed V and J ends, which lost 4 bases and 3 bases, there was a span of 10 bases. This CDR3 has 14 amino acids.